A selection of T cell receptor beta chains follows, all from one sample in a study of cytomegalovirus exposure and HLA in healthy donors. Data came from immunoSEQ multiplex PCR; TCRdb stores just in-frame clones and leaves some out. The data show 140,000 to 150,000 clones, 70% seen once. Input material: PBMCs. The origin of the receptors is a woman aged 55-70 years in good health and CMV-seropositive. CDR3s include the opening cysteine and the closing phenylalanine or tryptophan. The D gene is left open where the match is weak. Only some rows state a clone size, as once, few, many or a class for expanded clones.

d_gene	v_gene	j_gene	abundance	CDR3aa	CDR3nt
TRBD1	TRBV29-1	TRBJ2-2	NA	CSVDPGQGNTGELFF	TGCAGCGTAGACCCGGGACAGGGAAACACCGGGGAGCTGTTTTTT
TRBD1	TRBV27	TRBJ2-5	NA	CASSYTGGSETQYF	TGTGCCAGCAGCTATACAGGGGGAAGCGAGACCCAGTACTTC
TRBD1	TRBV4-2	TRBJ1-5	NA	CASSQDGGDRGNQPQHF	TGTGCCAGCAGCCAAGATGGAGGGGACAGGGGCAATCAGCCCCAGCATTTT
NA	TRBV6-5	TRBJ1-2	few	CASSYEVAGGYTF	TGTGCCAGCAGTTACGAGGTTGCGGGAGGCTACACCTTC
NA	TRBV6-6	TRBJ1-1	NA	CASSHGNRVMGTEAFF	TGTGCCAGCAGTCACGGGAACAGGGTTATGGGCACTGAAGCTTTCTTT
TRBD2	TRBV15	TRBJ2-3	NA	CATSDSGTTDTQYF	TGTGCCACCAGCGATAGCGGGACAACAGATACGCAGTATTTT
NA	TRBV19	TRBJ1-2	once	CASSMGRSYGYTF	TGTGCCAGTAGTATGGGGCGGAGCTATGGCTACACCTTC
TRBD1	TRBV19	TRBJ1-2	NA	CASLPVAGGNYGYTF	TGTGCCAGCCTCCCGGTGGCAGGGGGGAACTATGGCTACACCTTC
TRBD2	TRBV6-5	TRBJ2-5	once	CASSPQREGPKTQYF	TGTGCCAGCAGCCCCCAGCGGGAGGGCCCGAAGACCCAGTACTTC
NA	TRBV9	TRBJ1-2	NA	CASSSTRGYTF	TGTGCCAGCAGCTCCACTAGGGGCTACACCTTC
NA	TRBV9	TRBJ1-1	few	CASSPTRAGEAFF	TGTGCCAGCAGTCCCACCCGGGCGGGGGAAGCTTTCTTT
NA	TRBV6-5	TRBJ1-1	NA	CASTQGAGTEAFF	TGTGCCAGCACTCAAGGGGCTGGCACTGAAGCTTTCTTT
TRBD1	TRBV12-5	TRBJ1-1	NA	CASGYPDRGDTEAFF	TGTGCTAGTGGTTACCCGGACAGGGGTGACACTGAAGCTTTCTTT
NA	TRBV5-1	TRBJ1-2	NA	CASSFEGTLYGYTF	TGCGCCAGCAGCTTTGAAGGGACTCTCTATGGCTACACCTTC
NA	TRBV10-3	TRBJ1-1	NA	CAISEGPNTEAFF	TGTGCCATCAGTGAGGGCCCGAACACTGAAGCTTTCTTT
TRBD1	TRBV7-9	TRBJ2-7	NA	CASSPPGQGANEQYF	TGTGCCAGCAGCCCTCCGGGACAGGGGGCAAATGAGCAGTACTTC